Reported below is one T cell receptor beta chain. Antigen: not known. This entry comes from a study of response to subunit inactivated influenza vaccine. General study points: Authors suggested seasonal influenza vaccinations each recruit few new T cells.

Via MiXCR, TCRdb re-called the RT-PCR reads, giving one row per CDR3 protein. This table holds 860,000 or so distinct CDR3 sequences, approximately 21% found once. Germline V gene sequence: CDR1 MNHNS, CDR2 SASEGT. V lost 2 bases and J 11 bases, leaving 20 bases between the germline ends. The CDR3 covers 15 residues. This clonotype was obtained from a man aged 50 to 59 who received an inactivated influenza vaccine. The specimen was PBMCs from blood, collected more than 4 days after vaccination. The J gene is TRBJ2-3, the V gene TRBV6-1; maybe TRBD1 (7 bases). DNA of the CDR3: TGTGCCAGCAGTGAAAACTCCCTAGGAGGGGACAGGCAGTATTTT. This encodes CASSENSLGGDRQYF.